This T cell receptor beta chain was sequenced in a study of cytomegalovirus exposure and HLA in healthy donors. Findings and limits, study-wide: Subsequent analysis revealed that first-cohort TCR clusters tended to co-occur in the 95 to 150 validation repertoires. The classifier was said to identify cytomegalovirus status with high specificity and sensitivity.

About this clone itself: Its antigen remains unknown.

V shed 6 bases and J 4 bases; nucleotides not matched to a gene: 8. The CDR3 runs to 13 residues. Germline CDR1 is SQVTM and CDR2 is ANQGSEA. Profiled with immunoSEQ multiplex PCR; TCRdb holds only in-frame clones, not every one. Here the sample spans some 130,000 clones, 70% to 85% being singletons. The donors were in the roughly 130-subject validation cohort; that cohort was separate from the roughly 700-subject first cohort. The chain has TRBV29-1 and TRBJ2-5, with 7 bases identical to TRBD1. The material sequenced was PBMCs. The receptor's source is a young man in good health and CMV-seropositive. The CDR3 is CSVETGMRETQYF. CDR3 bases: TGCAGCGTAGAGACAGGGATGCGAGAGACCCAGTACTTC.